The clone carrying this T cell receptor (beta chain) was seen many times. Time point given: newly diagnosed GD, antithyroid drugs for less than 3 months. There was RNA extracted from PBMCs, and the TCR library was made from it. A blood draw put around 9 milliliters of peripheral blood into EDTA tubes. This entry comes from a study of regulatory T cells in long-lasting Graves disease. Study at large: Graves' cases, newly diagnosed, had used antithyroid drugs under 3 months.

Arm-PCR of CDR3 regions with iRepertoire HTBI primers generated TCR beta libraries. MiXCR, applied by TCRdb to the multiplex PCR reads, yields one record per CDR3 protein. The table records a few hundred thousand distinct CDR3 sequences, around 17% of them present only once. There are 13 residues in the CDR3. V was clipped by 6 bases and J by 2 bases, with 7 bases between them. These data were also filed under a second study, of T cells in Graves' hyperthyroidism and ophthalmopathy. This second study notes: Patients showing uncontrolled infection, other autoimmune disease, pregnancy or lactation were ineligible. A 13 V-J signature model discriminated ophthalmopathy versus stable hyperthyroidism.

This receptor was obtained from a woman aged 18-29 years with Graves disease. The sequenced sample was peripheral blood mononuclear cells (PBMCs), obtained at new diagnosis, from a patient treated with antithyroid drugs. The V call is TRBV12-3 or TRBV12-4, the J call TRBJ2-2; perhaps TRBD1 as D (5 bases). CDR3 residues: CASRQVNTGELFF. The DNA for the CDR3 is TGTGCCAGCAGACAGGTTAACACCGGGGAGCTGTTTTTT.